This T cell receptor beta chain was identified during a study of TIL therapy for anti-PD-1-resistant metastatic lung cancer. Study background: Most patients had lung adenocarcinoma.

The CDR3 has 14 residues. V shed 5 bases and J shed 3 bases, with 11 bases lying between them. The germline V gene encodes CDR1 MNHEY and CDR2 SMNVEV (reference sequence). Time point noted: pre-treatment sample, taken before nivolumab and TIL therapy. Patients were adults with stage 4 NSCLC. This was the immunoSEQ v3 assay. Some clones are missing from TCRdb's copy, which holds only in-frame ones; the method was immunoSEQ multiplex PCR. The data contain approximately 45,000 clones, roughly 78% of them singletons. This clonotype originated in a man between 65 and 85 years old with non-small cell lung cancer. This chain links TRBV27 with TRBJ1-3, with D perhaps TRBD1 (6 bases). The source was blood, collected at baseline. The CDR3 region has the DNA TGTGCCAGCAGTATTACAGGGAATGGAAACACCATATATTTT. This encodes CASSITGNGNTIYF.